This is a list of T cell receptor beta chains from one sample in a study of CD8+ T cells in alopecia areata. Method: immunoSEQ multiplex PCR; TCRdb's copy keeps in-frame clones and lacks some. The sample contains about 130,000 clones, around 49% of which appear only once. The specimen comprised CD8+ T cells sorted from blood, sampled at week 0. The receptor set was obtained from a human donor with alopecia areata. The CDR3 runs from the conserved cysteine through the conserved F or W. The order of the fields is V gene, J gene, clone size, D gene, CDR3 protein, CDR3 DNA. The D gene is left open where the match is weak. The size entry is marked missing in some rows and otherwise reads once, few, many or a size class.

v_gene: TRBV29-1; j_gene: TRBJ1-2; abundance: -; d_gene: -; CDR3aa: CSVGLVDYGYTF; CDR3nt: TGCAGCGTTGGACTTGTTGACTATGGCTACACCTTC
v_gene: TRBV29-1; j_gene: TRBJ2-1; abundance: -; d_gene: -; CDR3aa: CSIAGRSYNEQFF; CDR3nt: TGCAGTATCGCGGGGCGCTCCTACAATGAGCAGTTCTTC
v_gene: TRBV4-3; j_gene: TRBJ2-2; abundance: many; d_gene: -; CDR3aa: CASSQDGGELFF; CDR3nt: TGCGCCAGCAGCCAAGATGGCGGGGAGCTGTTTTTT
v_gene: TRBV5-1; j_gene: TRBJ2-7; abundance: -; d_gene: TRBD2; CDR3aa: CASSLAGGSYEQYF; CDR3nt: TGCGCCAGCAGCTTGGCGGGGGGATCCTACGAGCAGTACTTC
v_gene: TRBV4-3; j_gene: TRBJ2-2; abundance: medium-sized; d_gene: -; CDR3aa: CASSPPGDTGELFF; CDR3nt: TGCGCCAGCAGCCCCCCTGGCGACACCGGGGAGCTGTTTTTT
v_gene: TRBV5-4; j_gene: TRBJ1-5; abundance: few; d_gene: -; CDR3aa: CASSPWGSNQPQHF; CDR3nt: TGTGCCAGCAGCCCCTGGGGAAGCAATCAGCCCCAGCATTTT
v_gene: TRBV13; j_gene: TRBJ2-3; abundance: -; d_gene: TRBD2; CDR3aa: CASSSGLAGFTDTQYF; CDR3nt: TGTGCCAGCAGCTCCGGACTAGCGGGGTTCACAGATACGCAGTATTTT
v_gene: TRBV5-6; j_gene: TRBJ2-7; abundance: few; d_gene: TRBD1; CDR3aa: CASRGYEGAHDEQYF; CDR3nt: TGTGCCAGCAGGGGCTATGAGGGGGCGCACGACGAGCAGTACTTC
v_gene: TRBV27; j_gene: TRBJ2-4; abundance: -; d_gene: -; CDR3aa: CASRASQNIQYF; CDR3nt: TGTGCCAGTCGGGCCTCCCAAAACATTCAGTACTTC
v_gene: TRBV19; j_gene: TRBJ1-1; abundance: few; d_gene: -; CDR3aa: CASSPSRRTNTEAFF; CDR3nt: TGTGCCAGTAGTCCCTCCCGGAGAACGAACACTGAAGCTTTCTTT
v_gene: TRBV29-1; j_gene: TRBJ2-3; abundance: -; d_gene: TRBD2; CDR3aa: CSVEGPAGGGTDTQYF; CDR3nt: TGCAGCGTTGAAGGTCCCGCGGGGGGGGGCACAGATACGCAGTATTTT
v_gene: TRBV13; j_gene: TRBJ2-7; abundance: once; d_gene: -; CDR3aa: CASSLGLGGDYEQYF; CDR3nt: TGTGCCAGCAGCTTAGGCCTCGGCGGGGACTACGAGCAGTACTTC
v_gene: TRBV7-9; j_gene: TRBJ2-7; abundance: -; d_gene: TRBD1; CDR3aa: CASSLATGAFYEQYF; CDR3nt: TGTGCCAGCAGCTTAGCCACAGGGGCGTTCTACGAGCAGTACTTC
v_gene: TRBV29-1; j_gene: TRBJ2-2; abundance: few; d_gene: -; CDR3aa: CSVAGGAGTGELFF; CDR3nt: TGCAGCGTTGCCGGGGGCGCCGGCACCGGGGAGCTGTTTTTT
v_gene: TRBV6-5; j_gene: TRBJ2-1; abundance: -; d_gene: TRBD2; CDR3aa: CASSRTSNEQFF; CDR3nt: TGTGCCAGCAGCCGGACTAGTAATGAGCAGTTCTTC
v_gene: TRBV6-5; j_gene: TRBJ1-1; abundance: -; d_gene: TRBD1; CDR3aa: CASSSTGENTEAFF; CDR3nt: TGTGCCAGCAGTTCGACAGGGGAGAACACTGAAGCTTTCTTT
v_gene: TRBV13; j_gene: TRBJ2-1; abundance: -; d_gene: -; CDR3aa: CASSLGDEQFF; CDR3nt: TGTGCCAGCAGCTTAGGGGATGAGCAGTTCTTC
v_gene: TRBV29-1; j_gene: TRBJ2-3; abundance: few; d_gene: -; CDR3aa: CSVGSGFTDTQYF; CDR3nt: TGCAGCGTGGGGTCGGGGTTCACAGATACGCAGTATTTT
v_gene: TRBV19; j_gene: TRBJ1-2; abundance: -; d_gene: -; CDR3aa: CASRGYGYTF; CDR3nt: TGTGCCAGTAGGGGCTATGGCTACACCTTC
v_gene: TRBV6-1; j_gene: TRBJ2-3; abundance: -; d_gene: -; CDR3aa: CASSEVGVRWDTQYF; CDR3nt: TGTGCCAGCAGTGAAGTCGGCGTTAGATGGGATACGCAGTATTTT
v_gene: TRBV6-5; j_gene: TRBJ2-7; abundance: -; d_gene: -; CDR3aa: CASRYSYEQYF; CDR3nt: TGTGCCAGCAGGTACAGCTACGAGCAGTACTTC
v_gene: TRBV25-1; j_gene: TRBJ2-7; abundance: once; d_gene: -; CDR3aa: CASSEWGSYEQYF; CDR3nt: TGTGCCAGCAGTGAATGGGGCTCCTACGAGCAGTACTTC
v_gene: TRBV30; j_gene: TRBJ1-2; abundance: few; d_gene: -; CDR3aa: CASGTEYGYTF; CDR3nt: TGTGCCTCCGGGACGGAATATGGCTACACCTTC
v_gene: TRBV7-9; j_gene: TRBJ2-3; abundance: once; d_gene: -; CDR3aa: CASSLGQSSTDTQYF; CDR3nt: TGTGCCAGCAGCTTAGGACAGTCTAGCACAGATACGCAGTATTTT
v_gene: TRBV7-9; j_gene: TRBJ1-5; abundance: few; d_gene: -; CDR3aa: CASSFSDSNQPQHF; CDR3nt: TGTGCCAGCAGCTTCTCGGATAGCAATCAGCCCCAGCATTTT
v_gene: TRBV7-3; j_gene: TRBJ2-4; abundance: few; d_gene: -; CDR3aa: CASSLRQTPNIQYF; CDR3nt: TGTGCCAGCAGCTTACGACAAACGCCCAACATTCAGTACTTC
v_gene: TRBV7-8; j_gene: TRBJ2-5; abundance: -; d_gene: -; CDR3aa: CASSLLRETQYF; CDR3nt: TGTGCCAGCAGCTTACTCCGGGAGACCCAGTACTTC
v_gene: TRBV29-1; j_gene: TRBJ2-7; abundance: few; d_gene: -; CDR3aa: CSVEEVEGGIYEQYF; CDR3nt: TGCAGCGTTGAAGAGGTAGAGGGTGGGATCTACGAGCAGTACTTC
v_gene: TRBV29-1; j_gene: TRBJ1-2; abundance: -; d_gene: TRBD1; CDR3aa: CSVAGGSEYGYTF; CDR3nt: TGCAGCGTTGCAGGGGGGTCAGAGTATGGCTACACCTTC